These 2 T cell receptor beta chains were sequenced from one sample in a study of shared clonotypes between healthy human individuals. Assay: immunoSEQ multiplex PCR; the TCRdb copy retains only in-frame clones and omits some. Found here are around 2.5 million clones, over 85% of them singletons; the top ten hold approximately 0.37%. Material for sequencing was naive CD4+ T cells from PBMCs. Regarding subset: CD45RA+ positively selected. The receptors here all came from a man between 18 and 35 years old in good health. Some clones in this sample may be carry-over from other donors' samples.

This chain joins TRBV2 and TRBJ1-5; D is possibly TRBD1 (5 bases). Looked up from germline, CDR1 is SNHLY and CDR2 is FYNNEI. This CDR3 is built from 14 residues. V shed 5 bases and J shed 1 base, with 9 bases lying between them. For the CDR3, the DNA is TGTGCCAGCAGTAATCAGGGAAGCAATCAGCCCCAGCATTTT. This sequence encodes CASSNQGSNQPQHF.

This sequence joins TRBV21-1 and TRBJ2-4; TRBD2 is the table's D call, not checked against the DNA. TRBV21-1 is a known pseudogene. This CDR3 is 14 amino acids long. The DNA for the CDR3 is TGTGCCAGCAGCACTCGGGGGACCAAAAACATTCAGTACTTC. Its translation: CASSTRGTKNIQYF.